These T cell receptor beta chains were read from a single sample in a study of blood T cell repertoires in COVID-19. Produced via immunoSEQ multiplex PCR; TCRdb's table is partial and in-frame only. In the table there are approximately 300,000 clones, nearly 90% of which are singletons. The sample comprised peripheral blood. Every receptor here comes from a woman between 40 and 55 years old with COVID-19, enrolled during active disease. The CDR3 runs from the conserved cysteine through the conserved F or W. D genes are given only for firm matches.

V gene,D gene,J gene,CDR3 protein,CDR3 DNA
TRBV28,TRBD1,TRBJ2-2,CASSLLDRAGPGELFF,TGTGCCAGCAGTTTACTCGACAGGGCGGGTCCCGGGGAGCTGTTTTTT
TRBV19,NA,TRBJ2-4,CASSVTGTYQNIQYF,TGTGCCAGTAGTGTGACCGGGACTTACCAAAACATTCAGTACTTC
TRBV4-3,NA,TRBJ1-4,CASSQDGPGNEKLFF,TGCGCCAGCAGCCAAGATGGGCCAGGCAATGAAAAACTGTTTTTT
TRBV15,TRBD1,TRBJ2-7,CATSRTGLGQYF,TGTGCCACCAGCAGGACAGGGTTGGGGCAGTACTTC
TRBV11-1,NA,TRBJ2-3,CASSFSPSETDTQYF,TGTGCCAGCAGCTTCAGTCCCAGCGAGACAGATACGCAGTATTTT
TRBV7-2,TRBD1,TRBJ2-1,CASSPTGGRYNEQFF,TGTGCCAGCAGCCCAACAGGGGGCCGCTACAATGAGCAGTTCTTC
TRBV27,TRBD2,TRBJ2-7,CASSFFLAGTYEQYF,TGTGCCAGCAGTTTTTTTCTAGCGGGTACCTACGAGCAGTACTTC
TRBV6-5,NA,TRBJ1-5,CASRGTGMNQPQHF,TGTGCCAGCAGGGGAACAGGAATGAATCAGCCCCAGCATTTT
TRBV5-4,TRBD1,TRBJ2-3,CASSLGRDRGRFTDTQYF,TGTGCCAGCAGTTTAGGCCGGGACAGGGGGCGATTCACAGATACGCAGTATTTT
TRBV28,NA,TRBJ1-1,CASSLGASVFTEAFF,TGTGCCAGCAGTTTGGGGGCCAGCGTATTCACTGAAGCTTTCTTT
TRBV12-3/TRBV12-4,NA,TRBJ1-6,CASSLKQNSPLHF,TGTGCCAGCAGTTTAAAACAGAATTCACCCCTCCACTTT